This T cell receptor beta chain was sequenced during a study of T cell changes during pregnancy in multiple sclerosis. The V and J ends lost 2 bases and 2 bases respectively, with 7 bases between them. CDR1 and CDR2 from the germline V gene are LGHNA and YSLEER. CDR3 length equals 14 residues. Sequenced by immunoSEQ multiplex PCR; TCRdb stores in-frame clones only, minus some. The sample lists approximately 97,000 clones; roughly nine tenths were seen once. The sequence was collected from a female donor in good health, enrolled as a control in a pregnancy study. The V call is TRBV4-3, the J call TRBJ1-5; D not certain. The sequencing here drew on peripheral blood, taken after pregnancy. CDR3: CASSQKAGNQPQHF. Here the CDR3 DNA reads TGCGCCAGCAGCCAAAAAGCTGGCAATCAGCCCCAGCATTTT.